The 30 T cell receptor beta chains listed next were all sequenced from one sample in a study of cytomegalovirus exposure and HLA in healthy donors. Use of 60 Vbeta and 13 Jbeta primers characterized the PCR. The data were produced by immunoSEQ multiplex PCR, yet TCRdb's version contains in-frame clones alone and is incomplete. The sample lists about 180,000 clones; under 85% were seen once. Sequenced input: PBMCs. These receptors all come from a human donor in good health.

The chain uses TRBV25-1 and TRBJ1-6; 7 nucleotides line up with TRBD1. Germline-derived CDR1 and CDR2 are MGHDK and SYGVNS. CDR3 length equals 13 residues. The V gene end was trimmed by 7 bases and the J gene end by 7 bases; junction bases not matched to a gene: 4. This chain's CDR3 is CASMTGWNSPLHF. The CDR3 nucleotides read TGTGCCAGCATGACAGGGTGGAATTCACCCCTCCACTTT.

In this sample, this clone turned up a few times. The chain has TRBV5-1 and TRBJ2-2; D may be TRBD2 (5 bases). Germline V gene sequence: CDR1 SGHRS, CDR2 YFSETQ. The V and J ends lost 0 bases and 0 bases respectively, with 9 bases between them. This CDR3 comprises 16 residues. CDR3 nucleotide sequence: TGCGCCAGCAGCTTGGGAGGACTTACGAACACCGGGGAGCTGTTTTTT. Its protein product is CASSLGGLTNTGELFF. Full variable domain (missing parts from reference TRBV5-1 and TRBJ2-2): KAGVTQTPRYLIKTRGQQVTLSCSPISGHRSVSWYQQTPGQGLQFLFEYFSETQRNKGNFPGRFSGRQFSNSRSEMNVSTLELGDSALYLCASSLGGLTNTGELFFGEGSRLTVL.

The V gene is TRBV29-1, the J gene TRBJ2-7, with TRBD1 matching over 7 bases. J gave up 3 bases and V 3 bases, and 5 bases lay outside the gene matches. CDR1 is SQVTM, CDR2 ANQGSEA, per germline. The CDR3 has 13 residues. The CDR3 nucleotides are TGCAGCGTTGATTTAGGACAGGACTACGAGCAGTACTTC. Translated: CSVDLGQDYEQYF.

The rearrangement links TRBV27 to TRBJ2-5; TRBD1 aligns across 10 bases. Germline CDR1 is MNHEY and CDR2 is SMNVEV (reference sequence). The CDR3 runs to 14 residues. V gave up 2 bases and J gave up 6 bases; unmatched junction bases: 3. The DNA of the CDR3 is TGTGCCAGCAGTTTAGGGGGACAGGGGAAGACCCAGTACTTC. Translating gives CASSLGGQGKTQYF.

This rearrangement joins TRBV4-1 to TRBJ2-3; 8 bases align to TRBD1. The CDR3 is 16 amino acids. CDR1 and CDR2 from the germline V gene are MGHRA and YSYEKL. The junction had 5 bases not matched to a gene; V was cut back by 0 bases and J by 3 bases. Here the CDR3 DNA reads TGCGCCAGCAGCCAAGATCCCACAGGGGGGACAGATACGCAGTATTTT. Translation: CASSQDPTGGTDTQYF.

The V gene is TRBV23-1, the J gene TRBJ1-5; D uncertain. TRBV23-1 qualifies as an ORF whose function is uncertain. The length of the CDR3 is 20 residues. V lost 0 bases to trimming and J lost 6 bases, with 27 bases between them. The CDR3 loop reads CASSQSTPSTSRLEGQPQHF. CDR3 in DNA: TGCGCCAGCAGTCAATCGACACCATCCACATCAAGACTGGAGGGTCAGCCCCAGCATTTT.

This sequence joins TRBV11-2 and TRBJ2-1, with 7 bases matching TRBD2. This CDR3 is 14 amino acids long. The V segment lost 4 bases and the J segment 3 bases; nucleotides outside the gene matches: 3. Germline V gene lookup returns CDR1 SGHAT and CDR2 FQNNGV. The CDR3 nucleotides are TGTGCCAGCAGCTGGAGCGGGGACTACAATGAGCAGTTCTTC. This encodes CASSWSGDYNEQFF.

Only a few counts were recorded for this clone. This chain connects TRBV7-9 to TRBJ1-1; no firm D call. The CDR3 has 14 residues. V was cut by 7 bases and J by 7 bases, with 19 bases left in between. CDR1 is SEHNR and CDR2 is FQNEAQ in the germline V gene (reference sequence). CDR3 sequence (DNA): TGTGCCAGCACCACCACCATCGAGACACGTGAAGCTTTCTTT. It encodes CASTTTIETREAFF.

CDR3 protein: CASSTQQGGVEKLFF. The DNA of the CDR3 is TGTGCCAGCAGTACCCAACAGGGTGGGGTTGAAAAACTGTTTTTT. This rearrangement joins TRBV6-1 to TRBJ1-4, with D perhaps TRBD1 (6 bases). The V and J ends lost 5 bases and 7 bases respectively, with 17 bases between them. Germline loops: CDR1 MNHNS, CDR2 SASEGT. CDR3 length: 15 residues.

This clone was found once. CDR3 loop: CASSGGQALNTEAFF. DNA for the CDR3: TGCGCCAGCAGCGGCGGACAGGCGTTGAACACTGAAGCTTTCTTT. This sequence joins TRBV5-1 and TRBJ1-1; 7 nucleotides align to TRBD1. V was pared by 4 bases and J by 0 bases, with 6 bases of the junction left unmatched. This CDR3 comprises 15 residues. Germline V CDR1 and CDR2: SGHRS, YFSETQ.

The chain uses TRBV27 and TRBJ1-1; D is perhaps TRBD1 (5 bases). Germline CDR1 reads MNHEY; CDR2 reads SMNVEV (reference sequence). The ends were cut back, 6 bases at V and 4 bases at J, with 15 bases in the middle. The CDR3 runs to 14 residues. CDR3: CASRDAGGVTEAFF. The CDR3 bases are TGTGCCAGCAGGGACGCGGGGGGTGTCACTGAAGCTTTCTTT.

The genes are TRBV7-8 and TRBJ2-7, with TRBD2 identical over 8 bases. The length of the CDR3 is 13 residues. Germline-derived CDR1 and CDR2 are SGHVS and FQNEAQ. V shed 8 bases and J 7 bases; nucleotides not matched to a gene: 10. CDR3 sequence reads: CASRRRGVGEQYF. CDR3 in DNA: TGTGCCAGCCGCAGGCGGGGGGTGGGGGAGCAGTACTTC.

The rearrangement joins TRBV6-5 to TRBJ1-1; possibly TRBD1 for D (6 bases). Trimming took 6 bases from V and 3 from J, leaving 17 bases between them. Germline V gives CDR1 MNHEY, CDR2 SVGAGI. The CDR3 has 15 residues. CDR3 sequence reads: CASSSAGEGYTEAFF. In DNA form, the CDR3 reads TGTGCCAGCAGCTCAGCAGGGGAAGGTTACACTGAAGCTTTCTTT.

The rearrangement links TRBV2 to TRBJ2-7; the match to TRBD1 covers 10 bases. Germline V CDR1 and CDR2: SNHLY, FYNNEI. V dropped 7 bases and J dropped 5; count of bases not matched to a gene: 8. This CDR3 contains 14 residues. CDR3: CASTRDRGSHEQYF. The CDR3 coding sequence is TGTGCCAGCACCCGGGACAGGGGTTCCCACGAGCAGTACTTC.

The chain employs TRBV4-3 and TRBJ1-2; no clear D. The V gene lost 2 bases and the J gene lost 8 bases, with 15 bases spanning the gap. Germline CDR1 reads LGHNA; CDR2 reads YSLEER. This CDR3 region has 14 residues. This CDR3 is CASSQFSGSGGYTF. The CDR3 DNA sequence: TGCGCCAGCAGCCAATTCTCAGGTTCTGGCGGCTACACCTTC.

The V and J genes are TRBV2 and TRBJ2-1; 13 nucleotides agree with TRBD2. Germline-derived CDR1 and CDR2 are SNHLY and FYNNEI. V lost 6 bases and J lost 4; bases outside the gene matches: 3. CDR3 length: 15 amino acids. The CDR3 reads CASRLAGGLYNEQFF. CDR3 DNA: TGTGCCAGCAGACTAGCGGGGGGGCTTTACAATGAGCAGTTCTTC.

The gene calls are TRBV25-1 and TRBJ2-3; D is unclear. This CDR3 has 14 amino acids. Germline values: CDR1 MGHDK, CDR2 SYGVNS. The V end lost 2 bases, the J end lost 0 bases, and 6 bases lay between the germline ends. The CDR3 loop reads CASSEASSTDTQYF. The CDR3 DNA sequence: TGTGCCAGCAGTGAAGCCAGTAGCACAGATACGCAGTATTTT.

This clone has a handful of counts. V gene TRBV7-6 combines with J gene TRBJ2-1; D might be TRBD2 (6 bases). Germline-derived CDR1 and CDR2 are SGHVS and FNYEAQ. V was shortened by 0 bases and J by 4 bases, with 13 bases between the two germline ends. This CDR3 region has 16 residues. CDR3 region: CASSLATPAGYNEQFF. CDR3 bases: TGTGCCAGCAGCTTAGCGACCCCTGCGGGGTACAATGAGCAGTTCTTC.

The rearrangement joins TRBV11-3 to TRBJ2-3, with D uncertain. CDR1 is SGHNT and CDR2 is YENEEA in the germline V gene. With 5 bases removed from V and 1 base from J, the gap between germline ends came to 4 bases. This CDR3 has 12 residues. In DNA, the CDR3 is TGTGCCAGCAGCCGGGGCACAGATACGCAGTATTTT. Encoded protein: CASSRGTDTQYF.

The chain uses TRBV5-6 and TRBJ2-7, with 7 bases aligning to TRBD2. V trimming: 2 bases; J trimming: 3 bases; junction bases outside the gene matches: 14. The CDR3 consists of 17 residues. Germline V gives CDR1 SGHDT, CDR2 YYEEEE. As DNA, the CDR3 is TGTGCCAGCAGCTTTGGGCCCATCGGGACTACGGACTACGAGCAGTACTTC. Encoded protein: CASSFGPIGTTDYEQYF.

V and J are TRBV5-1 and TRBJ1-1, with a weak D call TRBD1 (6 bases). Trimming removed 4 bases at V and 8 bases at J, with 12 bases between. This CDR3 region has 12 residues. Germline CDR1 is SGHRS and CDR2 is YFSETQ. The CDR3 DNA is TGCGCCAGCAGCCCAACCGGGACAGAAGCTTTCTTT. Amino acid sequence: CASSPTGTEAFF.

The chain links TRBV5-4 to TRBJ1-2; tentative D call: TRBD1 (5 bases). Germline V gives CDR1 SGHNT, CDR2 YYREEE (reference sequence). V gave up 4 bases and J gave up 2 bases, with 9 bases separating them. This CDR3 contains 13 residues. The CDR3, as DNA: TGTGCCAGCAGCATTGGGGGGAACTATGGCTACACCTTC. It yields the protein CASSIGGNYGYTF.

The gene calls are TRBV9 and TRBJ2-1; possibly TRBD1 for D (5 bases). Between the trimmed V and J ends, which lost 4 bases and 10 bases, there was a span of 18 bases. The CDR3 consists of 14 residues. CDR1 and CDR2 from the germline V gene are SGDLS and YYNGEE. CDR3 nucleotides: TGTGCCAGCAGCTCCAGGGCAGGCTCGCAGGAGCAGTTCTTC. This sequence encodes CASSSRAGSQEQFF.

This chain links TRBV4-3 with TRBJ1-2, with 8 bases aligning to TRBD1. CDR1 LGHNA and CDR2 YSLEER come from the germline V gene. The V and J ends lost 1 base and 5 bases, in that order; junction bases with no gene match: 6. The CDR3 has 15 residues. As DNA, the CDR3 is TGCGCCAGCAGCCAAGGGGCAGACAGGGGTTATGGCTACACCTTC. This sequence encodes CASSQGADRGYGYTF.

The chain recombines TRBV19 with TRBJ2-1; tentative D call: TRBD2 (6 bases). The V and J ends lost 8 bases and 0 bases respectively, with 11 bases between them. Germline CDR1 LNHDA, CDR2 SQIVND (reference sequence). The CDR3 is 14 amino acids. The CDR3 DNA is TGTGCCAGTCGAGTCGGGGGCTCCTACAATGAGCAGTTCTTC. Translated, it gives CASRVGGSYNEQFF.

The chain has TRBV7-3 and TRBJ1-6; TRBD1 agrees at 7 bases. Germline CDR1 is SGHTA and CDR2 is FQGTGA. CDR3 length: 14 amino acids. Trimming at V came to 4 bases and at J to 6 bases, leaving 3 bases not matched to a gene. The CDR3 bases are TGTGCCAGCAGCTCGGGACAGTCTAATTCACCCCTCCACTTT. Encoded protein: CASSSGQSNSPLHF.

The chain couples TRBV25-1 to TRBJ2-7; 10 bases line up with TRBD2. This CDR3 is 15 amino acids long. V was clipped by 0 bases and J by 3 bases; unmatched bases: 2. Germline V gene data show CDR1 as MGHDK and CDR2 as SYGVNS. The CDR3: CASSEYLAGVYEQYF. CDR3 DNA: TGTGCCAGCAGTGAATATCTAGCGGGGGTCTACGAGCAGTACTTC.

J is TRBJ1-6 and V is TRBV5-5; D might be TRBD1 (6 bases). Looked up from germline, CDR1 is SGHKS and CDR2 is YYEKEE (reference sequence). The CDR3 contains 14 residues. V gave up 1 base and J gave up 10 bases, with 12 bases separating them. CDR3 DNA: TGTGCCAGCAGCTTGTCAGGGGTGGGGTCACCCCTCCACTTT. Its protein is CASSLSGVGSPLHF.

The CDR3 region has the DNA TGTGCCTGGAGTGATCCGGACACTGAAGCTTTCTTT. Residues: CAWSDPDTEAFF. J is TRBJ1-1 and V is TRBV30; no clear D. The CDR3 spans 12 residues. Trimming removed 1 base from V and 3 bases from J, with 6 bases in between. From germline, CDR1 is GTSNPN and CDR2 SVGIG (reference sequence).

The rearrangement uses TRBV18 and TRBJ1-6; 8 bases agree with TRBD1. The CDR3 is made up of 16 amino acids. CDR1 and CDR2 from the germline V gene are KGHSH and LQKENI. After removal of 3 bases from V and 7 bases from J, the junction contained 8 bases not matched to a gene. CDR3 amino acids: CASSPSSTGANSPLHF. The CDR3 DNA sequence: TGTGCCAGCTCACCGTCATCGACAGGGGCGAATTCACCCCTCCACTTT.